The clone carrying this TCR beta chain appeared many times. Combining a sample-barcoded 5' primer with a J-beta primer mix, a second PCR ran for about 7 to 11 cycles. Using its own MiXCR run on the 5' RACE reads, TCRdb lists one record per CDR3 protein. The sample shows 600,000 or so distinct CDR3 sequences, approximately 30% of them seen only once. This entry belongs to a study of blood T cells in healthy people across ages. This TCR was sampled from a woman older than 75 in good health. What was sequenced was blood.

The CDR3 loop is CASSPLEGNYGYTF. For the CDR3, the DNA is TGTGCCAGCTCACCACTGGAAGGGAACTATGGCTACACCTTC. The chain recombines TRBV4-2 with TRBJ1-2; D is undetermined. V lost 8 bases and J lost 2, with 15 bases in between. Germline V lookup: CDR1 LGHNA, CDR2 YNFKEQ. This CDR3 spans 14 amino acids.